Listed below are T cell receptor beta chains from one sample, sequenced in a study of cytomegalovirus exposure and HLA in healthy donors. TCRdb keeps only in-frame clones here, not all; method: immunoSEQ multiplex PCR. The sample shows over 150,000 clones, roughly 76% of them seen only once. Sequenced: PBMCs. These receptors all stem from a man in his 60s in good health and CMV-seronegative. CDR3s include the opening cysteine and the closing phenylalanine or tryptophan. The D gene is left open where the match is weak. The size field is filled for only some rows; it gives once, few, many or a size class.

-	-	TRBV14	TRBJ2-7	CASSPGYEQYF	TGTGCCAGCAGCCCAGGATACGAGCAGTACTTC
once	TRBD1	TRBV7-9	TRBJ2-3	CASSRPGTGLTDTQYF	TGTGCCAGCAGCCGACCCGGGACAGGGTTGACAGATACGCAGTATTTT
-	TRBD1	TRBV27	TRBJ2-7	CASSPRPRDRVDEQYF	TGTGCCAGCAGTCCCCGCCCCCGGGACAGGGTAGACGAGCAGTACTTC
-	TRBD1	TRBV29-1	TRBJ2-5	CSADRGKTQYF	TGCAGCGCTGACAGGGGGAAGACCCAGTACTTC
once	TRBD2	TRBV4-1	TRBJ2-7	CASSHGTSGSLTYEQYF	TGCGCCAGCAGCCACGGGACTAGCGGGAGCCTCACCTACGAGCAGTACTTC
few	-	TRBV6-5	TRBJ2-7	CASSYGGGRAYEQYF	TGTGCCAGCAGTTACGGAGGGGGCCGGGCCTACGAGCAGTACTTC
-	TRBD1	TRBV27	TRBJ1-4	CASSLRGRTNEKLFF	TGTGCCAGCAGTCTCAGGGGGCGAACTAATGAAAAACTGTTTTTT
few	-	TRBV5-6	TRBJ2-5	CASSLVGGEETQYF	TGTGCCAGCAGCTTGGTGGGGGGAGAAGAGACCCAGTACTTC
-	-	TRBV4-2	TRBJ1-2	CASSRPRAGSLNGGYGYTF	TGTGCCAGCAGCCGGCCAAGGGCCGGTTCCCTAAACGGAGGCTATGGCTACACCTTC
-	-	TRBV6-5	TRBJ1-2	CASSYTRGYGYTF	TGTGCCAGCAGTTACACCAGGGGCTATGGCTACACCTTC
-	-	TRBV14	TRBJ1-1	CASSLGTPNTEAFF	TGTGCCAGCAGCCTCGGGACACCGAACACTGAAGCTTTCTTT
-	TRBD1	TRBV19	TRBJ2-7	CASSTGTGSYHEQYF	TGTGCCAGTAGTACCGGGACAGGAAGTTACCACGAGCAGTACTTC
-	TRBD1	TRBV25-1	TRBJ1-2	CASSERTGGGGYTF	TGTGCCAGCAGTGAACGGACAGGGGGCGGTGGCTACACCTTC
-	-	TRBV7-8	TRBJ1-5	CASSPTGNQPQHF	TGTGCCAGCAGCCCCACTGGCAATCAGCCCCAGCATTTT
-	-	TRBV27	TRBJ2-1	CASTRTGGGLYNEQFF	TGTGCCAGCACTCGAACGGGCGGGGGCCTCTACAATGAGCAGTTCTTC
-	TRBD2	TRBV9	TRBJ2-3	CASSVGSGDTQYF	TGTGCCAGCAGCGTGGGTAGCGGGGATACGCAGTATTTT
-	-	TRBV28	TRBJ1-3	CASSSPGGTGNTIYF	TGTGCCAGCAGTTCCCCGGGGGGGACTGGAAACACCATATATTTT
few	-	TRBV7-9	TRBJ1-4	CASRNIRGGEKLFF	TGTGCCAGCAGAAACATTCGGGGGGGAGAAAAACTGTTTTTT
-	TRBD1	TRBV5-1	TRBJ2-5	CASSLATIHSWGDRGLGTQYF	TGCGCCAGCAGCTTGGCGACCATCCATTCCTGGGGGGACAGGGGGTTGGGGACCCAGTACTTC
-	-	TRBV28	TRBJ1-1	CASRRRRTGEAFF	TGTGCCAGCCGGCGCAGGAGAACAGGTGAAGCTTTCTTT
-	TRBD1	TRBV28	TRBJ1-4	CASSKPQGATNEKLFF	TGTGCCAGCAGTAAACCGCAGGGGGCAACTAATGAAAAACTGTTTTTT
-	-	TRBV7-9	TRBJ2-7	CASSPQLGRGDSYEQYF	TGTGCCAGCAGCCCCCAATTGGGTCGGGGAGACTCCTACGAGCAGTACTTC
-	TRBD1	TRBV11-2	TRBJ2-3	CASSSDGGQGADTQYF	TGTGCCAGCAGCTCGGATGGGGGACAGGGGGCAGATACGCAGTATTTT
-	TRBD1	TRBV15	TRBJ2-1	CATSTAGTGVNEQFF	TGTGCCACCAGCACTGCCGGGACAGGAGTCAATGAGCAGTTCTTC
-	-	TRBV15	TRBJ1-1	CATSRGGRVGTEAFF	TGTGCCACCAGCAGAGGGGGCAGGGTAGGGACTGAAGCTTTCTTT
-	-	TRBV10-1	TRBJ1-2	CASYRKTNYGYTF	TGCGCCAGCTACAGGAAGACTAACTATGGCTACACCTTC
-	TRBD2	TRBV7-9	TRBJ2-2	CASSPTSGGRNTGELFF	TGTGCCAGCAGTCCGACTAGCGGGGGGCGGAACACCGGGGAGCTGTTTTTT
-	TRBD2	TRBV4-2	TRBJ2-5	CASSQDPTSAEETQYF	TGTGCCAGCAGCCAAGATCCTACTAGCGCCGAGGAGACCCAGTACTTC
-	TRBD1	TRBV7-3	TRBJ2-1	CASSLNMGQSSYNEQFF	TGTGCCAGCAGCCTAAATATGGGACAGAGCTCCTACAATGAGCAGTTCTTC
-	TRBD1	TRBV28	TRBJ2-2	CASSLLDRENTGELFF	TGTGCCAGCAGTTTACTCGACAGGGAAAACACCGGGGAGCTGTTTTTT
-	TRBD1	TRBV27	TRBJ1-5	CASSLQGAVQPQHF	TGTGCCAGCAGTCTTCAGGGGGCGGTTCAGCCCCAGCATTTT
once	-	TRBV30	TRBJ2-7	CAWSTGGEQYF	TGTGCCTGGAGTACCGGTGGCGAGCAGTACTTC
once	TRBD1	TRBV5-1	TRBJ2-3	CASSLDTWGQGGTDTQYF	TGCGCCAGCAGCTTGGATACTTGGGGACAGGGAGGTACAGATACGCAGTATTTT
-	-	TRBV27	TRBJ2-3	CASRSGVLDTQYF	TGTGCCAGCAGATCCGGAGTACTGGATACGCAGTATTTT
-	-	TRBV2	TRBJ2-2	CASSERTANTGELFF	TGTGCCAGCAGTGAAAGGACTGCGAACACCGGGGAGCTGTTTTTT
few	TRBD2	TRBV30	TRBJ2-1	CAWSWGTSGGGYEQFF	TGTGCCTGGAGTTGGGGGACTAGCGGGGGGGGGTATGAGCAGTTCTTC
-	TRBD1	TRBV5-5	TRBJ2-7	CASSPRTGPYEQYF	TGTGCCAGCAGTCCCCGGACAGGGCCCTACGAGCAGTACTTC
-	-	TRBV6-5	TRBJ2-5	CASSYSRAEETQYF	TGTGCCAGCAGTTACTCGAGGGCAGAAGAGACCCAGTACTTC
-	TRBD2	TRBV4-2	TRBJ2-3	CASSRQTLAGNTDTQYF	TGTGCCAGCAGCCGACAAACCCTAGCGGGGAACACAGATACGCAGTATTTT
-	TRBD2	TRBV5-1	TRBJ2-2	CASSLVGSGGPDGELFF	TGCGCCAGCAGCTTGGTTGGTAGCGGGGGGCCGGACGGGGAGCTGTTTTTT
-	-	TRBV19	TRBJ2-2	CASSIGGLANTGELFF	TGTGCCAGTAGTATAGGGGGACTCGCGAACACCGGGGAGCTGTTTTTT
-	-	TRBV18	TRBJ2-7	CASSPKLVMGANEQYF	TGTGCCAGCTCACCAAAACTAGTAATGGGGGCAAACGAGCAGTACTTC
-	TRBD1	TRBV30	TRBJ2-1	CAWSAGQGTNEQFF	TGTGCCTGGAGTGCGGGACAGGGAACCAATGAGCAGTTCTTC
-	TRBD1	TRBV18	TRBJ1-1	CASLSRTGPTTEAFF	TGTGCCAGCCTTTCCCGGACAGGCCCTACCACTGAAGCTTTCTTT
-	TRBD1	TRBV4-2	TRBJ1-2	CASSPDEGQRFYGYTF	TGTGCCAGCAGCCCAGATGAGGGACAGAGATTCTATGGCTACACCTTC
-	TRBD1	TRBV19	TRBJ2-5	CASSDRGPQETQYF	TGTGCCAGTAGTGACAGGGGGCCTCAAGAGACCCAGTACTTC
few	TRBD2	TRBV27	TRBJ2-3	CASSFRLAGFADTQYF	TGTGCCAGCAGTTTTCGGCTAGCGGGATTCGCAGATACGCAGTATTTT
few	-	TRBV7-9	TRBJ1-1	CASSPQPDRYNTEAFF	TGTGCCAGCAGCCCGCAACCGGACAGATATAACACTGAAGCTTTCTTT
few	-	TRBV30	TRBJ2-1	CAWEAGEQFF	TGTGCCTGGGAGGCGGGTGAGCAGTTCTTC
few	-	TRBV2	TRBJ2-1	CASSGWDEQFF	TGTGCCAGCAGCGGGTGGGATGAGCAGTTCTTC
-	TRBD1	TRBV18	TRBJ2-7	CASSPPGTGLSHEQYF	TGTGCCAGCTCACCGCCTGGGACAGGGCTGAGCCACGAGCAGTACTTC
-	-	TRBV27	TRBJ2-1	CASTNGDSYNEQFF	TGTGCCAGCACTAACGGGGACTCCTACAATGAGCAGTTCTTC